The subject of this entry is one T cell receptor beta chain. Its specificity is not known. Other DNA variants within this sample encode the same CDR3. The investigators split CD4+ cells into a CD45RA+ naive subset and a CD45RA-negative memory subset. Sequencing used immunoSEQ multiplex PCR; TCRdb keeps in-frame clones, though not all of them. The repertoire holds roughly 1,000,000 clones, approximately 80% seen once, with under 0.6% in the top ten. The record originates from a study of shared clonotypes between healthy human individuals. For the study at large: Researchers assigned three CD4 naive, three CD4 memory, two CD8 naive and one CD8 memory plate to each donor.

The CDR3 totals 13 residues. Germline CDR1 and CDR2: SGHTA and FQGTGA. The V end was cut by 0 bases, the J end by 4 bases, with 4 bases between. General study findings and limits: Depth was large, yet rarefaction showed that sorted-subset sequencing was incomplete. With few donors, the genetic and exposure-history diversity represented was limited.

The sequencing sample was made of memory CD4+ T cells from PBMCs. The sample's subset: CD45RA-negative fraction. The clonotype comes from a man aged 18-30 years in good health. Some clones in this sample may be carry-over from other donors' samples. The chain is built from TRBV7-3 and TRBJ1-5, with D unresolved. The CDR3 spells CASSLTLNQPQHF. The CDR3 bases are TGTGCCAGCAGCTTAACGTTAAATCAGCCCCAGCATTTT.